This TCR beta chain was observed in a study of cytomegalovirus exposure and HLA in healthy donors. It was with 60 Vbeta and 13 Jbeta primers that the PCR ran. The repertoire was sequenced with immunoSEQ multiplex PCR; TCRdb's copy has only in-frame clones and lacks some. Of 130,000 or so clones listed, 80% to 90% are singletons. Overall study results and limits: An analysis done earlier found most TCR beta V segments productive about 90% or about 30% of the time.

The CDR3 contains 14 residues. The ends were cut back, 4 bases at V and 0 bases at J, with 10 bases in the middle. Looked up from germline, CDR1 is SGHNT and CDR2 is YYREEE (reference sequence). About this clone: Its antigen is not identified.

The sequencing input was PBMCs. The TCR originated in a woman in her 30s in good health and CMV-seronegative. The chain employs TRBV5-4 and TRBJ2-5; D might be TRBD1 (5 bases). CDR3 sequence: CASSSRQYQETQYF. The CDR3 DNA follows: TGTGCCAGCAGCAGTAGACAGTACCAAGAGACCCAGTACTTC. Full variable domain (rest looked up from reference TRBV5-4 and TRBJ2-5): ETGVTQSPTHLIKTRGQQVTLRCSSQSGHNTVSWYQQALGQGPQFIFQYYREEENGRGNFPPRFSGLQFPNYSSELNVNALELDDSALYLCASSSRQYQETQYFGPGTRLLVL.